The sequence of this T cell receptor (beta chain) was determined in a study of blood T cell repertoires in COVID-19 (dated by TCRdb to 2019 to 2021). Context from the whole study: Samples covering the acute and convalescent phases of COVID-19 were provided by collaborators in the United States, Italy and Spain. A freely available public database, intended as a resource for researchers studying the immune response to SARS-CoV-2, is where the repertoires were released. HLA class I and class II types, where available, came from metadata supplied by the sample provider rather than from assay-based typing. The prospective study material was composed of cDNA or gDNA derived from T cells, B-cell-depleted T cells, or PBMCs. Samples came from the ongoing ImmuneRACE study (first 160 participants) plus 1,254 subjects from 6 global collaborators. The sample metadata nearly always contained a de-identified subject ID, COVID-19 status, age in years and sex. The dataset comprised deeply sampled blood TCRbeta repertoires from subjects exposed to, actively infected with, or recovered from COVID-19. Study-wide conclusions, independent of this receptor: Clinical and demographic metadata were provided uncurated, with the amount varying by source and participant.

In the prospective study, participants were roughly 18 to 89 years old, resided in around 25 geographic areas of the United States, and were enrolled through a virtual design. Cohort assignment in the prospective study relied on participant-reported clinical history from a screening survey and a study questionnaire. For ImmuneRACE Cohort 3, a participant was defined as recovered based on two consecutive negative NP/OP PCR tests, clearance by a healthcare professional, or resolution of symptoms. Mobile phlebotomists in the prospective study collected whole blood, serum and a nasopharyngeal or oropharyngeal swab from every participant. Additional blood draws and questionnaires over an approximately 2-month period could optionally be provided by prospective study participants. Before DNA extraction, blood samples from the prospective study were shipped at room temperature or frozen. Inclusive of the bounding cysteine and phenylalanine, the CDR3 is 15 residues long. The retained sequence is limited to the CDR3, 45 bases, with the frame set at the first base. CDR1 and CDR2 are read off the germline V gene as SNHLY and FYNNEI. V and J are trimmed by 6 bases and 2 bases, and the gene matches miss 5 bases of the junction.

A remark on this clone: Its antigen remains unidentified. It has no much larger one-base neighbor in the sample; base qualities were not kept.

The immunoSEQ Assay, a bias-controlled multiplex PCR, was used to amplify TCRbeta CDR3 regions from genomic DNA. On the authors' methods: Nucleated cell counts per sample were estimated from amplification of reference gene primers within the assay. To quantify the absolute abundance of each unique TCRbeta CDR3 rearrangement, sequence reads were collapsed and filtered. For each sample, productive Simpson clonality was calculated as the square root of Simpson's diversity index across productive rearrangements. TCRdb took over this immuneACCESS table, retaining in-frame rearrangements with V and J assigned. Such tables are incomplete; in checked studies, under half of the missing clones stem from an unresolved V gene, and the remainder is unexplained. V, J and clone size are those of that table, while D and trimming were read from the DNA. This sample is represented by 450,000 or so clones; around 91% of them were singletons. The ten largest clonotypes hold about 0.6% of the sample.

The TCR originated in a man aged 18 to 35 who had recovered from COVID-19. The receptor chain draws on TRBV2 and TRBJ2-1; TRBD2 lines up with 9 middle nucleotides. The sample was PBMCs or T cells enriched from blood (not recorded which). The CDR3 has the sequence CASRLGGGAYNEQFF. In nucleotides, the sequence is TGTGCCAGCAGGCTAGGCGGGGGGGCCTACAATGAGCAGTTCTTC.